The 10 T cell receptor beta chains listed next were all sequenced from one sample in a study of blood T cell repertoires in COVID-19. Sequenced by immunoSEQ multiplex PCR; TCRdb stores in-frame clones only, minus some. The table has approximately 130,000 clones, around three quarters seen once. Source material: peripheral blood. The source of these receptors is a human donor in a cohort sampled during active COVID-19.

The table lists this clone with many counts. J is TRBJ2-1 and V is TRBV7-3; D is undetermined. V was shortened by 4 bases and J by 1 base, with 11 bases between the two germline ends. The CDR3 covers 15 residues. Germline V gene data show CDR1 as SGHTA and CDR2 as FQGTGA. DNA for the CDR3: TGTGCCAGCAGCTCCCACGCGAGTTCCTACAATGAGCAGTTCTTC. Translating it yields CASSSHASSYNEQFF.

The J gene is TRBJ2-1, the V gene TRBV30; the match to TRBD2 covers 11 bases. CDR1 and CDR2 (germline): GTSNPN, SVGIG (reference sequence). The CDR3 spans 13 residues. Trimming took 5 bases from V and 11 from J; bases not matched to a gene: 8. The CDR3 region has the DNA TGTGCCTGGGCGAGTAGCGGGGGGGGTCAGCAGTTCTTC. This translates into CAWASSGGGQQFF.

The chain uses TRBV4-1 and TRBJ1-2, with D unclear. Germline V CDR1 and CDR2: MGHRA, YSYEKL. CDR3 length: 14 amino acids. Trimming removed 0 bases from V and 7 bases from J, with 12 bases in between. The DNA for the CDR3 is TGCGCCAGCAGCCAAGATCCAGTAAGTCCTGGCTACACCTTC. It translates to CASSQDPVSPGYTF.

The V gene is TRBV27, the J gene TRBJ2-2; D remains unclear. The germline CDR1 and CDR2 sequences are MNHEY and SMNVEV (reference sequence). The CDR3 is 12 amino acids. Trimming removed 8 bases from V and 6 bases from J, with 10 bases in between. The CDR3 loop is CASGRLSGELFF. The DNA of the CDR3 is TGTGCCAGCGGCAGGCTGTCCGGGGAGCTGTTTTTT.

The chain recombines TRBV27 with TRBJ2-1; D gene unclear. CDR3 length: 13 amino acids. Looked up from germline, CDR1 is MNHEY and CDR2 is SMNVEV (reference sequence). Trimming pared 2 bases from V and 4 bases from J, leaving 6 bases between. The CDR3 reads CASSLGRYNEQFF. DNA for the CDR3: TGTGCCAGCAGTTTAGGTAGATACAATGAGCAGTTCTTC.

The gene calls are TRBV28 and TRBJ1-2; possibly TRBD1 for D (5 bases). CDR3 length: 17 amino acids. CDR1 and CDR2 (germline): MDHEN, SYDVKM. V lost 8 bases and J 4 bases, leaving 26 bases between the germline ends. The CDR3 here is CASVPPNGGEGAYGYTF. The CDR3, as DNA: TGTGCCAGCGTCCCCCCAAACGGGGGGGAGGGTGCCTATGGCTACACCTTC.

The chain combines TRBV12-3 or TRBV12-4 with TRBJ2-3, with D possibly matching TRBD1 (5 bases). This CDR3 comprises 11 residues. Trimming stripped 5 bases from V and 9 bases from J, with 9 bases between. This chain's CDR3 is CASSGAGTQYF. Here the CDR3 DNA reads TGTGCCAGCAGTGGGGCAGGAACGCAGTATTTT.

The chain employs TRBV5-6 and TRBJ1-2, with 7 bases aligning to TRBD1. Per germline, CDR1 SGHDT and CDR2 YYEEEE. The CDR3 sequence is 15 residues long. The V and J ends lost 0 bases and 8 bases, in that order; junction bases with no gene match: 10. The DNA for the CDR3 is TGTGCCAGCAGCTTGGGGGGCCGGACAGGCCGGGGCTACACCTTC. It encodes CASSLGGRTGRGYTF.

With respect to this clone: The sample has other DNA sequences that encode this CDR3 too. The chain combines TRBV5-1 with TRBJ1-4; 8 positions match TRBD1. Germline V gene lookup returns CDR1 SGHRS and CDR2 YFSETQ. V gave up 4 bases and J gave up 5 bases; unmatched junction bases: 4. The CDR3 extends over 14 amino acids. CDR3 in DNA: TGCGCCAGCAGCCCGCGGACAGGGAATGAAAAACTGTTTTTT. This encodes CASSPRTGNEKLFF.

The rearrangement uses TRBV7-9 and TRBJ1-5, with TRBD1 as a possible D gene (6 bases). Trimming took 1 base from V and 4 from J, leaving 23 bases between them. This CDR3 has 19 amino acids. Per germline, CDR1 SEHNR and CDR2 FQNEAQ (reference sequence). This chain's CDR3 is CASSLGTEFSNIPNQPQHF. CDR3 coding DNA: TGTGCCAGCAGCTTAGGGACAGAATTCTCTAATATCCCGAATCAGCCCCAGCATTTT. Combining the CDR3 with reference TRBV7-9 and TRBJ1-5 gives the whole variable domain DTGVSQNPRHKITKRGQNVTFRCDPISEHNRLYWYRQTLGQGPEFLTYFQNEAQLEKSRLLSDRFSAERPKGSFSTLEIQRTEQGDSAMYLCASSLGTEFSNIPNQPQHFGDGTRLSIL.